Listed below are T cell receptor beta chains from one sample, sequenced in a study of blood T cell repertoires in COVID-19. Some clones are missing from TCRdb's copy, which holds only in-frame ones; the method was immunoSEQ multiplex PCR. Here the sample spans 100,000 to 150,000 clones, roughly four fifths being singletons. Specimen: peripheral blood. These receptors all come from a man aged 60 to 75 with acute or convalescent COVID-19. Each CDR3 is given with its conserved first and last residue. The D gene is left open where the match is weak. Only some rows state a clone size, as once, few, many or a class for expanded clones.

abundance	v_gene	d_gene	j_gene	CDR3nt	CDR3aa
.	TRBV14	TRBD1	TRBJ2-2	TGTGCCAGCAGCCAAGATGTACGTCAGGGGGCTTCGGGCACCGGGGAGCTGTTTTTT	CASSQDVRQGASGTGELFF
.	TRBV24-1	.	TRBJ1-4	TGTGCCACCTCGGGGGGGTGGAATGAAAAACTGTTTTTT	CATSGGWNEKLFF
.	TRBV19	.	TRBJ1-2	TGTGCCAGTAGTGGCCCCCGGGTTGGATATGGCTACACCTTC	CASSGPRVGYGYTF
.	TRBV6-5	TRBD2	TRBJ2-3	TGTGCCAGCACCCAGGGACTATCAAATACGCAGTATTTT	CASTQGLSNTQYF
once	TRBV9	TRBD2	TRBJ2-7	TGTGCCAGCAGCGTAGCCCCTAGCGGGAGGCCCGGAACTTACGAGCAGTACTTC	CASSVAPSGRPGTYEQYF
once	TRBV6-5	.	TRBJ2-2	TGTGCCACCCAGGAAGGACGGGGAGGTGTCGGGGAGCTGTTTTTT	CATQEGRGGVGELFF
.	TRBV24-1	.	TRBJ1-2	TGTGCCACCAGTGATTCCCAGAGGGGGGGCGGGGGCTACACCTTC	CATSDSQRGGGGYTF
.	TRBV3-1/TRBV3-2	.	TRBJ1-2	TGTGCCAGCAGCCTTAGGACTGATGGCTACACCTTC	CASSLRTDGYTF
.	TRBV5-8	.	TRBJ2-3	TGTGCCAGCAGCCAGAGAGGGACAAAAGATACGCAGTATTTT	CASSQRGTKDTQYF
.	TRBV6-6	.	TRBJ1-1	TGTGCCAGCAGAGGGGCGTGGACCACTGAAGCTTTCTTT	CASRGAWTTEAFF
.	TRBV7-9	.	TRBJ1-4	TGTGCCAGCAGCTTACCCGGTGCAACTAATGAAAAACTGTTTTTT	CASSLPGATNEKLFF
.	TRBV6-6	TRBD1	TRBJ2-2	TGTGCCAGCAGTCCTCAAGACAGGGGCGACACCGGGGAGCTGTTTTTT	CASSPQDRGDTGELFF
.	TRBV3-1/TRBV3-2	.	TRBJ1-2	TGTGCCAGCAGCCGCGGGGACGGGGGCTATGGCTACACCTTC	CASSRGDGGYGYTF
few	TRBV18	.	TRBJ2-2	TGTGCCAGCTCACCTCGCGGGGGCAACACCGGGGAGCTGTTTTTT	CASSPRGGNTGELFF
.	TRBV30	TRBD2	TRBJ2-1	TGTGCCTGTGACCCGGGACTAGCGGGATTTAGCAATGAGCAGTTCTTC	CACDPGLAGFSNEQFF
.	TRBV30	.	TRBJ1-2	TGTGCCTGGAGTGGCGGGCCGGGATTAGGCTACACCTTC	CAWSGGPGLGYTF
few	TRBV5-1	TRBD2	TRBJ2-3	TGCGCCAGCAGCTTGTTGGGGACTAGAAGCACAGATACGCAGTATTTT	CASSLLGTRSTDTQYF
.	TRBV5-1	.	TRBJ2-3	TGCGCCAGCAGCTTTGAGAATCCGGCAGATACGCAGTATTTT	CASSFENPADTQYF
.	TRBV14	.	TRBJ1-1	TGTGCCAGCAGCCAGAGGAGGGGTTTCGACACTGAAGCTTTCTTT	CASSQRRGFDTEAFF
few	TRBV6-1	.	TRBJ2-6	TGTGCCAGCAGTGACAACTCTGGGGCCAACGTCCTGACTTTC	CASSDNSGANVLTF
few	TRBV3-1/TRBV3-2	TRBD2	TRBJ2-7	TGTGCCAGCAGCCTAGCGGGGGGACGCTACGAGCAGTACTTC	CASSLAGGRYEQYF
once	TRBV7-2	.	TRBJ2-1	TGTGCCAGCAGCTTAGAAATAGCGGACAATGAGCAGTTCTTC	CASSLEIADNEQFF
.	TRBV7-3	TRBD1	TRBJ2-2	TGTGCCAGCAGACCGCAGGGACAGACGAACACCGGGGAGCTGTTTTTT	CASRPQGQTNTGELFF
.	TRBV10-2	.	TRBJ2-3	TGCGCCAGCAGTGACCCGGGATTAAGCACAGATACGCAGTATTTT	CASSDPGLSTDTQYF
.	TRBV6-5	TRBD1	TRBJ2-7	TGTGCCAGCAGTTACCGTGGACAGGGGGCCTACGAGCAGTACTTC	CASSYRGQGAYEQYF
.	TRBV3-1/TRBV3-2	TRBD2	TRBJ2-1	TGTGCCAGCAGCCTTCGGACTAGGATATGGAATGAGCAGTTCTTC	CASSLRTRIWNEQFF
.	TRBV7-9	TRBD1	TRBJ2-5	TGTGCCAGCAGCTCGCTTTACCGGGACAGGGGGCCTGAGACCCAGTACTTC	CASSSLYRDRGPETQYF
.	TRBV18	.	TRBJ2-7	TGTGCCAGCTCACCAGGAGGGGGGGCCTACGAGCAGTACTTC	CASSPGGGAYEQYF
.	TRBV3-1/TRBV3-2	.	TRBJ1-2	TGTGCCAGCAGCCAAGATTTCAGGGGTGGCTACACCTTC	CASSQDFRGGYTF
.	TRBV19	.	TRBJ1-1	TGTGCCAGTAGTATAGGGCAGACTGAAGCTTTCTTT	CASSIGQTEAFF
.	TRBV29-1	TRBD2	TRBJ2-1	TGCAGCGCCCTGAGCGGGAGCTCCTACAATGAGCAGTTCTTC	CSALSGSSYNEQFF
.	TRBV10-2	.	TRBJ2-5	TGCGCCAGCAGGGGGGCGCGGGAGACCCAGTACTTC	CASRGARETQYF
.	TRBV6-6	TRBD1	TRBJ1-2	TGTGCCAGCAGTTACTACAGGACAGGCCACTATGGCTACACCTTC	CASSYYRTGHYGYTF
.	TRBV18	TRBD2	TRBJ2-6	TGTGCCAGCTCAGAGGCCCAGCAGGGTCGCCTAGCGGGAGTGAATTCTGGGGCCAACGTCCTGACTTTC	CASSEAQQGRLAGVNSGANVLTF
many	TRBV7-8	.	TRBJ1-5	TGTGCCAGCAGCTTAGAACAGCTCTATAGCAATCAGCCCCAGCATTTT	CASSLEQLYSNQPQHF
.	TRBV30	.	TRBJ1-2	TGTGCCTGGAGTGGAAATGCACAGGAGCGCTACACCTTC	CAWSGNAQERYTF
once	TRBV19	TRBD1	TRBJ1-4	TGTGCCAGTAGTCAACAGGGGGCGAGACCTAATGAAAAACTGTTTTTT	CASSQQGARPNEKLFF
.	TRBV7-2	TRBD1	TRBJ2-7	TGTGCCAGCAGCCCGGGGACAGGTTATCCCTACGAGCAGTACTTC	CASSPGTGYPYEQYF
few	TRBV10-3	TRBD1	TRBJ1-2	TGTGCCACCAAAACATACGGGACAGGGGGCGGGAACTATGGCTACACCTTC	CATKTYGTGGGNYGYTF
.	TRBV19	TRBD1	TRBJ1-2	TGTGCCAGTGGGCGGGACAGGAGTTTTACCTATGGCTACACCTTC	CASGRDRSFTYGYTF
few	TRBV24-1	.	TRBJ2-7	TGTGCCACCAGTGATTCGCGGAGGAACCTCTACGAGCAGTACTTC	CATSDSRRNLYEQYF
.	TRBV14	.	TRBJ2-7	TGTGCCAGCAGCCAGGGGGACACTCACTCCTACGAGCAGTACTTC	CASSQGDTHSYEQYF
.	TRBV11-3	.	TRBJ1-1	TGTGCCAGCAGCGAAAGCGAGGACACTGAAGCTTTCTTT	CASSESEDTEAFF
.	TRBV2	.	TRBJ1-2	TGTGCCAGCAGTTCCTTACCGGGGTTTACCGATTATGGCTACACCTTC	CASSSLPGFTDYGYTF
.	TRBV15	.	TRBJ1-2	TGTGCCACCAGCCGAGTCCTTGGGGGGGACGGCTACACCTTC	CATSRVLGGDGYTF
.	TRBV5-1	.	TRBJ1-1	TGCGCCAGCAGCTTGGGGGACACGAGGGGTACTGAAGCTTTCTTT	CASSLGDTRGTEAFF
.	TRBV14	.	TRBJ2-6	TGTGCCAGCAGCCAAGGGGGGGGCCCGAATGTCCTGACTTTC	CASSQGGGPNVLTF